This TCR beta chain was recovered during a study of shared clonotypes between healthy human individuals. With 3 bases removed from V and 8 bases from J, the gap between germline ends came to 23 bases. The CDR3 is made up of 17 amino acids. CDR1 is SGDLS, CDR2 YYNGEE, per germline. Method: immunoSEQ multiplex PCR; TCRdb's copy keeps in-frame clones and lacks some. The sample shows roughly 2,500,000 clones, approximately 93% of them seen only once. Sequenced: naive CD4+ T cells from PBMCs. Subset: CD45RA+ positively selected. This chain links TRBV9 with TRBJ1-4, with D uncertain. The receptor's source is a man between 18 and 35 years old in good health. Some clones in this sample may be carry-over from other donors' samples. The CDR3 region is CASSADSGYSRREKLFF. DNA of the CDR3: TGTGCCAGCAGCGCAGACTCCGGTTACTCCCGCCGGGAAAAACTGTTTTTT.